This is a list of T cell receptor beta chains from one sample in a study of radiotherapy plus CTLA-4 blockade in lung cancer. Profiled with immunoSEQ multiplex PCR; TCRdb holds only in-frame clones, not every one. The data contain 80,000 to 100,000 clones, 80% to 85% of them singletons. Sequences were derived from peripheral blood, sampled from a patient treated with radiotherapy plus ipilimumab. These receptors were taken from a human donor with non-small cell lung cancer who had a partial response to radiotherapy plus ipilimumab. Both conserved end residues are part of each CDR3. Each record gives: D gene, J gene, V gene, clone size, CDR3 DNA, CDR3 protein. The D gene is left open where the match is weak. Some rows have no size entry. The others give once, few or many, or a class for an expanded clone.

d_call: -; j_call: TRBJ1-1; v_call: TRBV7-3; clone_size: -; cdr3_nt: TGTGCCAGCAGCTCCGGACGGACAACTGGCACTGAAGCTTTCTTT; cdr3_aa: CASSSGRTTGTEAFF
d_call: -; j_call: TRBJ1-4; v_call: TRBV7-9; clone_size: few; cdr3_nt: TGTGCCAGCAGCCTTACAACAGGGTATGGACTGTTTTTT; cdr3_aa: CASSLTTGYGLFF
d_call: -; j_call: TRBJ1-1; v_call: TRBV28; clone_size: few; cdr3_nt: TGTGCCAGCAGTTCCGGGGACACCTTGAACACTGAAGCTTTCTTT; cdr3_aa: CASSSGDTLNTEAFF
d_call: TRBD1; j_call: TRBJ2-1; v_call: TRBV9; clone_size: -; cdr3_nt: TGTGCCAGCAGCGACAAGACAGGGTATGGAAATGAGCAGTTCTTC; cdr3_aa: CASSDKTGYGNEQFF
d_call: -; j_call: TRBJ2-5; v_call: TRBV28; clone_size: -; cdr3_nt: TGTGCCAGCACCCCTCTGCGGGAACGGGAGACCCAGTACTTC; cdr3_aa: CASTPLRERETQYF
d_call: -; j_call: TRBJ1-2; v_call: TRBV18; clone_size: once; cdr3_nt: TGTGCCAGCTCACCTGCGGACATACTTGGCCGTGGCTACACCTTC; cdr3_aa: CASSPADILGRGYTF
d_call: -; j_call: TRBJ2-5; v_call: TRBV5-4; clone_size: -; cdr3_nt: TGTGCCAGCAGCCGCGGACAGCAAGAGACCCAGTACTTC; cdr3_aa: CASSRGQQETQYF
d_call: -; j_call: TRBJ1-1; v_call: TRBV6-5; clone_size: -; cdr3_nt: TGTGCCAGCAGTTCCCCGGGACAAGCCACTGAAGCTTTCTTT; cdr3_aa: CASSSPGQATEAFF
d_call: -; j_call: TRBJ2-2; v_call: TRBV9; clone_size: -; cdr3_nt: TGTGCCAGCAGCCCGAACACTAGGACCGGGGAGCTGTTTTTT; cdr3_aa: CASSPNTRTGELFF
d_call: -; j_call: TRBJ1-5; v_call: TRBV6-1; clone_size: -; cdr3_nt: TGTGCCAGCTCCACCGACAGAGTAAATCAGCCCCAGCATTTT; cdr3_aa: CASSTDRVNQPQHF
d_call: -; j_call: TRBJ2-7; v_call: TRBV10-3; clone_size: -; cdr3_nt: TGTGCCATCAGGGAGGGCCGGGGGGAGCAGTACTTC; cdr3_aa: CAIREGRGEQYF
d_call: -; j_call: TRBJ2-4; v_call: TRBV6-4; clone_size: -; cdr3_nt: TGTGCCAGCAGTGAGGTGGGGGGGGGCGGAGGAAACATTCAGTACTTC; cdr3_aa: CASSEVGGGGGNIQYF
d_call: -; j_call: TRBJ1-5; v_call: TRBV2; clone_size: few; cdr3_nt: TGTGCCAGCAGGGAACAGGGAATCAGCAATCAGCCCCAGCATTTT; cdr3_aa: CASREQGISNQPQHF
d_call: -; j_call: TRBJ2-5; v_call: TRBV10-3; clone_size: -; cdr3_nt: TGTGCCATCAGAGAGGGGCCTGGGGGGGAGACCCAGTACTTC; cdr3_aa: CAIREGPGGETQYF
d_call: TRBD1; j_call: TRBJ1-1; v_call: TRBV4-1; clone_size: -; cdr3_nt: TGCGCCAGCAGCCTGGGACAGTTGAACACTGAAGCTTTCTTT; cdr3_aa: CASSLGQLNTEAFF
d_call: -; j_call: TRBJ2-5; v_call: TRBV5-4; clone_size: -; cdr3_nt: TGTGCCAGCAGCTTGGAAGGGGCGCAGACCCAGTACTTC; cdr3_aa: CASSLEGAQTQYF
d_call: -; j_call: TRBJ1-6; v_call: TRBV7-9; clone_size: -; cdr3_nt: TGTGCCAGCAGCTTATTGGGGGCCCCCACCTATAATTCACCCCTCCACTTT; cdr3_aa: CASSLLGAPTYNSPLHF
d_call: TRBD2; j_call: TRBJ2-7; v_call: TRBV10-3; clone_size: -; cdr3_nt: TGTGCCATCAGCGGGACTAGCGGGGACTACGAGCAGTACTTC; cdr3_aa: CAISGTSGDYEQYF
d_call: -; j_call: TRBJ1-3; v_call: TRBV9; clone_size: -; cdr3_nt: TGTGCCAGCAGCGCCCGGGTCTTCTCTGGAAACACCATATATTTT; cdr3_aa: CASSARVFSGNTIYF
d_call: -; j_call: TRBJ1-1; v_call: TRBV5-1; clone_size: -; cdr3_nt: TGCGCCAGCAGCTTCATGACGGACAGGAACACTGAAGCTTTCTTT; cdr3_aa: CASSFMTDRNTEAFF
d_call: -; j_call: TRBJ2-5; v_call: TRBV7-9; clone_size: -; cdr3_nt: TGTGCCAGCAGGCCGACAGCACAAGAGACCCAGTACTTC; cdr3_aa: CASRPTAQETQYF
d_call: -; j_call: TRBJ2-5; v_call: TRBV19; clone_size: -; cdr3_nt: TGTGCCAGTAGTATAGGACAGAACCAAGAGACCCAGTACTTC; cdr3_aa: CASSIGQNQETQYF
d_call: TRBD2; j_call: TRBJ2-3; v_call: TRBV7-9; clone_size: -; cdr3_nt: TGTGCCAGCAGCTTAGTAGCGGGAGCGACAGATACGCAGTATTTT; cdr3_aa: CASSLVAGATDTQYF
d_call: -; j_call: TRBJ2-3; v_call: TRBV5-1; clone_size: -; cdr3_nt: TGCGCCAGCAGCGTCTTATCCACAGATACGCAGTATTTT; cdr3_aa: CASSVLSTDTQYF
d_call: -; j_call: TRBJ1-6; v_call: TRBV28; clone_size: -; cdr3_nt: TGTGCCAGCATCTCTCCCGGACAGCCTAATTCACCCCTCCACTTT; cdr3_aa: CASISPGQPNSPLHF
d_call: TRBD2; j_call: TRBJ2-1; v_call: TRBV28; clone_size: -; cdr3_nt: TGTGCCAGCAGTCGCCCTCAGCTAGCGGGGACGGAGTTCTTC; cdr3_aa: CASSRPQLAGTEFF
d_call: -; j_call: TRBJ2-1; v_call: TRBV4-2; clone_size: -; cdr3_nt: TGTGCCAGCAGCCAAGAGTGGGCCAATGAGCAGTTCTTC; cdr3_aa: CASSQEWANEQFF
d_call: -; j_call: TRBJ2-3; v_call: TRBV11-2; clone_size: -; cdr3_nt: TGTGCCAGCAGCTTAGACGCAGATACGCAGTATTTT; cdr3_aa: CASSLDADTQYF
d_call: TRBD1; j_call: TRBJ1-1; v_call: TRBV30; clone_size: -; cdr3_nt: TGTGCCTGGAGGGACAGGGGGAACACTGAAGCTTTCTTT; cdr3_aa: CAWRDRGNTEAFF
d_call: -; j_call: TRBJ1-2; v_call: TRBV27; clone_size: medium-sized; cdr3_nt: TGTGCCAGCAGCCCAGCCAGCGGGGGCTATGGCTACACCTTC; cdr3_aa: CASSPASGGYGYTF
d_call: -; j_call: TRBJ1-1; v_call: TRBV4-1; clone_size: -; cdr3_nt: TGTGCCAGCAGCCAAGATAGAACCACTGAAGCTTTCTTT; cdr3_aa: CASSQDRTTEAFF
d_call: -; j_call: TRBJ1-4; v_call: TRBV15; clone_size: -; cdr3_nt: TGTGCCACCAGCAGTAGACCCGGGGAGTTGTTTTTT; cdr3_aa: CATSSRPGELFF
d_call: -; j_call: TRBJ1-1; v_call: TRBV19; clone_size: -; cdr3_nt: TGTGCCAGTAGTGGGGCCGGGAACACTGAAGCTTTCTTT; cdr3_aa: CASSGAGNTEAFF
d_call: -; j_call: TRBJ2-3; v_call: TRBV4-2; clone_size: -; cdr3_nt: TGTGCCAGCAGCCAGGGCCTTCTCACAGATACGCAGTATTTT; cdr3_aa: CASSQGLLTDTQYF
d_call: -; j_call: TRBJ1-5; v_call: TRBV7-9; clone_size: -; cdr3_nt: TGTGCCAGCAGCTTAAGTCAGGATCAGCCCCAGCATTTT; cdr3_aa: CASSLSQDQPQHF
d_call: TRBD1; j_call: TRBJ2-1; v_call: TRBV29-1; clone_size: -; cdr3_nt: TGCAGCGTTTCCGGGACAGGGTCCTACAATGAGCAGTTCTTC; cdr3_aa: CSVSGTGSYNEQFF
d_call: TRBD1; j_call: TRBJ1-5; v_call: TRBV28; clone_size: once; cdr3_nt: TGTGCCAGCAGTTTATTGACAGGGGGTCTTAGCAATCAGCCCCAGCATTTT; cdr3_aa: CASSLLTGGLSNQPQHF
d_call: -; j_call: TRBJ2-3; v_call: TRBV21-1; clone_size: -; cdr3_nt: TGTGCCAGCAGCAAATCGTCTGCGGGAGTAACAGATACGCAGTATTTT; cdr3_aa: CASSKSSAGVTDTQYF
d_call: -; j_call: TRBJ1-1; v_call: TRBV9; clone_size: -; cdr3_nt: TGTGCCAGCAGCTCCTCAGGGGAAACTGAAGCTTTCTTT; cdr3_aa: CASSSSGETEAFF
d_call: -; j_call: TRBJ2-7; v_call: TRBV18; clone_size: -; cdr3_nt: TGTGCCAGTTCACCCAACCGACAGAGCTCCTACGAGCAGTACTTC; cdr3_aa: CASSPNRQSSYEQYF
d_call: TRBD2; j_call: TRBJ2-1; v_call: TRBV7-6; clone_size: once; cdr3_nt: TGTGCCAGCAGCTCTCCGGGAGGGACTAGCGGGAGAATAACGGGCAATGAGCAGTTCTTC; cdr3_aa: CASSSPGGTSGRITGNEQFF
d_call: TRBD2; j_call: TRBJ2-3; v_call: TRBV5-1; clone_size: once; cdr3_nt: TGCGCCAGCAGCTTGCCTAGCGGGAGTACAGATACGCAGTATTTT; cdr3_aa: CASSLPSGSTDTQYF
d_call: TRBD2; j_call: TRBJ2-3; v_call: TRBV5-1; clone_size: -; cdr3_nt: TGCGCCAGCAGCTTCGGGCTAGCGGGAGTATCAGCAGATACGCAGTATTTT; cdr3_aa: CASSFGLAGVSADTQYF
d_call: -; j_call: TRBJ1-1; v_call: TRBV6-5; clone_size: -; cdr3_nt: TGTGCCAGCAGAAGGGACACGACGACGGGCGAAGCTTTCTTT; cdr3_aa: CASRRDTTTGEAFF
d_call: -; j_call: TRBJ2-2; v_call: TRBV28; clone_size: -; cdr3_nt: TGTGCCAGCAGAGGCACAGGGTCGATAGCCGGGGAGCTGTTTTTT; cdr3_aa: CASRGTGSIAGELFF
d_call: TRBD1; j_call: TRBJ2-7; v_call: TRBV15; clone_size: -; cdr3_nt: TGTGCCACCAGCAGCGGTCTACCGGGACAGGTCTCCTACGAGCAGTACTTC; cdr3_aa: CATSSGLPGQVSYEQYF
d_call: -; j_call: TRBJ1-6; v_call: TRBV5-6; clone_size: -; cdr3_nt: TGTGCCAGCAGCTTGGCGGGAGCCTATTCACCCCTCCACTTT; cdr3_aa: CASSLAGAYSPLHF
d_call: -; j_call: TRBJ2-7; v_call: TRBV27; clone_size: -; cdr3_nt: TGTGCCAGCAGGATCGGCGGGATACACGAGCAGTACTTC; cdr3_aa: CASRIGGIHEQYF
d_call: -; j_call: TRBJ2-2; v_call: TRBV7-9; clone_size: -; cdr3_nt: TGTGCCAGCACGACTACCGGCAACACCGGGGAGCTGTTTTTT; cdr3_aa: CASTTTGNTGELFF
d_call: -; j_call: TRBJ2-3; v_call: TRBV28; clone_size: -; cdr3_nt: TGTGCCAGCACCTACAGTGGACAAAGAGCAACAGATACGCAGTATTTT; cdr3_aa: CASTYSGQRATDTQYF
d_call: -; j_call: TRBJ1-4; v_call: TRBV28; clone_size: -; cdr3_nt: TGTGCCAGCACCACGACTGGGGGGAAGGGGGAAAAACTGTTTTTT; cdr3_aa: CASTTTGGKGEKLFF
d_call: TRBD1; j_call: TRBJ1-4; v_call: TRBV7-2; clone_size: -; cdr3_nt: TGTGCCAGCAGCTTAGCCGGGACAGGGGACGAAAAACTGTTTTTT; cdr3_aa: CASSLAGTGDEKLFF
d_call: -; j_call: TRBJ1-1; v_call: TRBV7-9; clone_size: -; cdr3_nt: TGTGCCAGCAGCTTAGCGGTTCCCCGGGGTACTGAAGCTTTCTTT; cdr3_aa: CASSLAVPRGTEAFF
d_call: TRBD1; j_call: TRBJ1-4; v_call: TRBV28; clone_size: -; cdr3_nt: TGTGCCAGCGCCACTTCCCCGGGACAGCTTAATGAAAAACTGTTTTTT; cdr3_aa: CASATSPGQLNEKLFF
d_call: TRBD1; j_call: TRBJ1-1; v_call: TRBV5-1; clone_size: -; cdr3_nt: TGCGCCAGCAGCTTGTCTCCGGACAGGGTGAGCACTGAAGCTTTCTTT; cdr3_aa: CASSLSPDRVSTEAFF
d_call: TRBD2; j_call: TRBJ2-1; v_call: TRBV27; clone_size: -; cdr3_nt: TGTGCCAGCAGTCAGACCCTAGCGGGAGGCTACAATGAGCAGTTCTTC; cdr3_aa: CASSQTLAGGYNEQFF
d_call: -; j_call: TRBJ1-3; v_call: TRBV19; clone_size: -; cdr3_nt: TGTGCCAGTAGTGCCGACTCAAGCTCTGGAAACACCATATATTTT; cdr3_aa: CASSADSSSGNTIYF